This T cell receptor beta chain was observed in a study of graft-versus-host responses after intestinal transplantation (dated by TCRdb to the early 2020s). In terms of the full investigation: The transplants that recipients received were multivisceral, liver-intestinal, or isolated intestinal. Every recipient was given anti-thymocyte globulin induction, followed by about three years of maintenance tacrolimus and steroids. After intestinal transplantation, graft-versus-host and host-versus-graft alloreactive T cell clones in the graft, circulation and bone marrow were tracked using bulk TCR-beta CDR3 sequencing. Alloreactive clones were identified by sequencing pre-transplant mixed lymphocyte reaction products and comparing them with unstimulated pre-transplant donor and recipient T cells. The cohort enrolled under 25 intestinal transplant recipients including one retransplant, and a few patients lacking pretransplant specimens were excluded. Donor T cell macrochimerism was defined as a peak of at least 4% donor T cells among recipient peripheral blood mononuclear cells. Instead of going to the commercial service, samples from a few later patients were sequenced in-house on an Illumina MiSeq and processed with MiXCR. The paper as a whole reports these results and caveats: Conclusions were limited by the relatively low number and heterogeneity of intestinal transplant patients. In patients with donor T cell macrochimerism, the allografts had high GvH to HvG T cell clonal ratios. GvH clones turned up in recipient bone marrow, with some appearing earlier in ileal mucosa or blood, a pattern consistent with an intestinal mucosal origin. Early after transplant, peak levels of circulating GvH clones were associated with declines in HvG clones.

Concerning this clone: Its cognate antigen has yet to be identified. Per-nucleotide qualities are absent, and no much larger clonotype sits a single base away.

Reading from cysteine to phenylalanine, the CDR3 counts 13 amino acids. Left in the record is the CDR3 DNA by itself, 39 bases read in frame from the first base. Trimming takes 4 bases from V and 3 bases from J, and the germline ends sit 10 bases apart. CDR1 and CDR2, looked up from the germline V gene, are MNHEY and SVGAGI. This specimen's time point label, per the study, means: cells obtained before transplantation from donor or recipient. CD3+CD4+ and CD3+CD8+ populations were FACS-sorted from unstimulated pre-transplant donor and recipient cells taken from spleen or lymph nodes. Library creation used the immunoSEQ multiplex PCR assay. For most patients, genomic DNA was isolated with the Qiagen DNeasy Blood and Tissue Kit and sent frozen to Adaptive Biotechnologies for TCR sequencing. For most patients, high-throughput TCR-beta CDR3 sequencing of genomic DNA was performed by Adaptive Biotechnologies. The paper's processing steps were these. Adaptive's ImmunoSEQ software supplied the TCR sequencing data for 15 to 20 patients, while MiXCR and VDJtools were used to process a few other patients. CD4 versus CD8 sorting errors were corrected by removing sequences found in both subsets at a frequency ratio below 5:1. Because the origin of CDR3 nucleotide sequences shared between donor and recipient could not be assigned, those sequences were removed. Alloreactive clones required at least 2-fold expansion over unstimulated cells and minimum CFSE-low frequency of 0.002% (template counts) or 0.001% (read counts). Clones were considered mappable if detected in sequenced pre-transplant spleen, lymph node, or MLR CFSE-low populations of the donor or recipient. Cumulative frequency of alloreactive clones was calculated as a percentage of all sequences weighted by copy number. Drawn from immuneACCESS, this table holds only the in-frame rearrangements with V and J called that TCRdb kept. Clones are partly lost; checked studies trace under half to an unresolved V gene and leave the rest unexplained. Clone size and V and J calls were adopted from that table, with D and trimming inferred from the DNA. This sample comprises roughly 100,000 clones, approximately 84% of them detected only once. The ten largest clones capture over 0.7% of the sample.

The sequence links TRBV6-5 to TRBJ2-7; the D gene is not confidently resolved. The sequence came from a human donor who received an intestinal transplant. The sample in question was unstimulated CD4+ T cells sorted from spleen or lymph node cells, obtained before intestinal transplant. The CDR3 corresponds to CASSFGVGYEQYF. The DNA reads as follows: TGTGCCAGCAGTTTTGGGGTAGGCTACGAGCAGTACTTC.